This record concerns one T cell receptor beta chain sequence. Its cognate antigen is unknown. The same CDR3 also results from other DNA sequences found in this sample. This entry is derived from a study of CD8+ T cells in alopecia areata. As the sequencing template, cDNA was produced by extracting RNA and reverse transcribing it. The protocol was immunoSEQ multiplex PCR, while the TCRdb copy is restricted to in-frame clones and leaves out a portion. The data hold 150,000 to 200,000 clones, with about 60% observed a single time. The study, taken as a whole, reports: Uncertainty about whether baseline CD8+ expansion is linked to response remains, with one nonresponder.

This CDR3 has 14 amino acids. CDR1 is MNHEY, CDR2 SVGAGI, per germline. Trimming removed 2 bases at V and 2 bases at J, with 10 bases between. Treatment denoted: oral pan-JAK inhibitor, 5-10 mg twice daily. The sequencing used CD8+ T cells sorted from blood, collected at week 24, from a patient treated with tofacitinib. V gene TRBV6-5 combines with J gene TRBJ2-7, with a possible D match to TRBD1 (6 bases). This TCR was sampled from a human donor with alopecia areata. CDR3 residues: CASSYGQGPYEQYF. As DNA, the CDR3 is TGTGCCAGCAGTTACGGCCAGGGGCCCTACGAGCAGTACTTC.